Listed below are T cell receptor beta chains from one sample, sequenced in a study of shared clonotypes between healthy human individuals. The table came from immunoSEQ multiplex PCR; TCRdb's copy has only in-frame clones and leaves some out. Of approximately 2.4 million clones in the sample, more than 90% were seen once. Sequencing input: naive CD4+ T cells sorted from blood. The receptors come from a man between 18 and 35 years old in good health. Both conserved end residues are part of each CDR3.

v_call	j_call	cdr3_aa
TRBV6-1	TRBJ1-5	CASSEAGRNQPQHF
TRBV7-9	TRBJ1-4	CASSWVLEGGEKLFF
TRBV7-2	TRBJ2-3	CASSQGPGDTQYF
TRBV2	TRBJ1-2	CANSPGRDYGYTF
TRBV6-5	TRBJ1-6	CASSRGWGDDSPLHF
TRBV5-1	TRBJ1-4	CASSPPGLNEKLFF
TRBV2	TRBJ1-6	CASSPAGARNSPLHF
TRBV2	TRBJ2-1	CASRPGLAGGRSYNEQFF
TRBV5-8	TRBJ1-6	CASSRGQGFSNSPLHF
TRBV18	TRBJ2-3	CASSPGLAATDTQYF
TRBV6-5	TRBJ2-2	CASSYSGPPTGELFF
TRBV6-1	TRBJ1-6	CASSETGFNSPLHF
TRBV5-4	TRBJ2-2	CASSSGQGNTGELFF
TRBV2	TRBJ2-7	CASSPEADLSSYEQYF
TRBV6-1	TRBJ2-1	CASSDQGGNEQFF
TRBV5-1	TRBJ2-7	CASSPAPSSGRFEGYYEQYF
TRBV28	TRBJ1-2	CASSLTGGNYGYTF
TRBV11-2	TRBJ2-7	CASSFQPHRSEQYF
TRBV5-1	TRBJ2-2	CASSLRSSGTLNTGELFF
TRBV28	TRBJ2-7	CASSLGTSGGYEQYF
TRBV6-5	TRBJ2-7	CASSATGGVREQYF
TRBV7-2	TRBJ2-3	CASSLSGGGANTQYF
TRBV28	TRBJ1-5	CASTMGGNNQPQHF